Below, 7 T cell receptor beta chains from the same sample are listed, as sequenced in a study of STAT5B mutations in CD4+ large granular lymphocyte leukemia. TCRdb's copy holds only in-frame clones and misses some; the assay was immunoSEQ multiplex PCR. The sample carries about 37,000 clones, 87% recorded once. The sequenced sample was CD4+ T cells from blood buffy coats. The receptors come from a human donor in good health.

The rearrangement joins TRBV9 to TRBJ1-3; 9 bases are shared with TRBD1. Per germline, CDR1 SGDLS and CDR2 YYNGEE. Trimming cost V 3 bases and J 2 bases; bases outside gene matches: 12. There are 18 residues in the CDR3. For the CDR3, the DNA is TGTGCCAGCAGCGCAAAGGGACAGGGATTAGGACCTGGAAACACCATATATTTT. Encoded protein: CASSAKGQGLGPGNTIYF.

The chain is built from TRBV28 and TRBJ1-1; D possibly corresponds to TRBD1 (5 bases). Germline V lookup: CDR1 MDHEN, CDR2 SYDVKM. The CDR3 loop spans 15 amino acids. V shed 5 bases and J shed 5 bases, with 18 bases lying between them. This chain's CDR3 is CASSGQVRVDTEAFF. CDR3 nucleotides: TGTGCCAGCAGTGGCCAGGTCAGGGTGGATACTGAAGCTTTCTTT.

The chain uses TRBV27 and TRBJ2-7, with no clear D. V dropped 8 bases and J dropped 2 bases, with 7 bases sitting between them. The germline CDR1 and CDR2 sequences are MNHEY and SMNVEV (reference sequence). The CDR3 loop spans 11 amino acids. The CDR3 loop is CASVGPYEQYF. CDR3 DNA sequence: TGTGCCAGCGTGGGTCCCTACGAGCAGTACTTC.

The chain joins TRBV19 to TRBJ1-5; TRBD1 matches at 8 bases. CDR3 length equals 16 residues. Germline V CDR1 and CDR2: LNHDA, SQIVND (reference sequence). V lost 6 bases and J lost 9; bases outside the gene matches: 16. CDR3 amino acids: CASRDYGQGQHSPQHF. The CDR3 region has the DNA TGTGCCAGTAGGGATTATGGACAGGGACAGCACTCGCCCCAGCATTTT.

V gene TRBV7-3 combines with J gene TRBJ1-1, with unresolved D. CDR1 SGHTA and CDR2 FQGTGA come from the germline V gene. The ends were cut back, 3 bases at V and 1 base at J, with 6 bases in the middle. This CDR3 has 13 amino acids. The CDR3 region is CASSFGENTEAFF. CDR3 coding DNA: TGTGCCAGCAGCTTCGGAGAGAACACTGAAGCTTTCTTT.

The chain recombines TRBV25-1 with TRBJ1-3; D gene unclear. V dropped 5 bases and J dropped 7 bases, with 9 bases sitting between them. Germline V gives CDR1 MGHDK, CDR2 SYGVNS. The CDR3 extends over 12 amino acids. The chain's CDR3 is CASSTVANTIYF. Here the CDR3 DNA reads TGTGCCAGCAGTACGGTGGCTAACACCATATATTTT.

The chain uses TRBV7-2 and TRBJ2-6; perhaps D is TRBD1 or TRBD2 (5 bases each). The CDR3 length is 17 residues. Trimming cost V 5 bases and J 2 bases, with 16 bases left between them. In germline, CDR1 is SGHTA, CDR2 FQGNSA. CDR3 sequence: CASSLYGTATGANVLTF. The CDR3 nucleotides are TGTGCCAGCAGCCTCTACGGGACCGCCACTGGGGCCAACGTCCTGACTTTC.